Sequencing of this T cell receptor (beta chain) was carried out in a study of regulatory T cells in long-lasting Graves disease. The time point: newly diagnosed GD, antithyroid drugs for less than 3 months. Preparation of the TCR library used RNA extracted from PBMCs. Patients were from an endocrinology department in Xi'an, China. An approximately 10-milliliter sample of peripheral blood was drawn into EDTA tubes. In its sample, this clonotype was seen many times. CDR3-region Arm-PCR and iRepertoire HTBI primers produced the TCR beta libraries. One entry per CDR3 protein results from TCRdb running MiXCR on the multiplex PCR reads. This sample carries approximately 470,000 distinct CDR3 sequences, roughly 15% of them seen once, and the ten largest clones take over 9%. These records were also assigned to another study, of T cells in Graves' hyperthyroidism and ophthalmopathy.

Sequencing was performed on peripheral blood mononuclear cells (PBMCs), taken at new diagnosis, from a patient treated with antithyroid drugs. The receptor's source is a man aged 35-49 years with Graves disease.

CDR3 sequence (DNA): TGTGCCAGCAGTTTCACGCACCACGAGCAGTACTTC. Translating it yields CASSFTHHEQYF. The genes are TRBV28 and TRBJ2-7; D gene uncertain. The V gene lost 3 bases and the J gene lost 5 bases, with 8 bases spanning the gap. CDR3 length: 12 amino acids. The germline gives CDR1 MDHEN, CDR2 SYDVKM.